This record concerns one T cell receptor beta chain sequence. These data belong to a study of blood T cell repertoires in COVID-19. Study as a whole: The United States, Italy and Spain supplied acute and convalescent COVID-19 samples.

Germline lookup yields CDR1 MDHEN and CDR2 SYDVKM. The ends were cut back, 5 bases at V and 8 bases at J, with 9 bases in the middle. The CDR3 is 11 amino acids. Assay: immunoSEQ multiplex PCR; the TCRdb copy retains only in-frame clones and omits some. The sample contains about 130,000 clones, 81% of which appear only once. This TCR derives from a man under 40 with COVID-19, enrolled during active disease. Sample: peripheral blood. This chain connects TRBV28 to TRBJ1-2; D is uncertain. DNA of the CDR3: TGTGCCAGCAGTACCGAGAACGGCTACACCTTC. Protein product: CASSTENGYTF.